This TCR beta chain is from a study of a mutant IDH1 vaccine in newly diagnosed glioma. Findings and caveats of the study: Around 93% of patients showed vaccine-induced immune responses across multiple MHC alleles.

CDR1 is LNHDA, CDR2 SQIVND, per germline (reference sequence). The CDR3 runs 12 residues. Trimming took 5 bases from V and 5 from J, leaving 9 bases between them. Stated time point: week 23, last vaccination. In every dose of vaccine, 300 ug of mutant IDH1 20-mer peptide was given alongside topical imiquimod. Sequencing used immunoSEQ multiplex PCR; TCRdb keeps in-frame clones, though not all of them. The repertoire holds tens of thousands of clones, 84% seen once, with about an eighth in the top ten. As regards this clone: What it binds is not known.

Material: PBMCs, obtained from a glioma patient whose treatment included an IDH1 peptide vaccine. The chain uses TRBV19 and TRBJ1-1; TRBD1 might be the D (6 bases). The TCR was taken from a man between 18 and 29 years old with glioma. Here the CDR3 DNA reads TGTGCCAGTAGTTACAGGGCTACTGAAGCTTTCTTT. As protein: CASSYRATEAFF.